The T cell receptor beta chain described here comes from a study of a mutant IDH1 vaccine in newly diagnosed glioma. On the study more broadly: Following radiotherapy alone, or alongside temozolomide cycles, vaccination was started after an interval of 4-6 weeks.

Sequencing used immunoSEQ multiplex PCR; TCRdb keeps in-frame clones, though not all of them. Among over 60,000 clones listed, roughly 80% were seen once. Germline V gene data show CDR1 as SGHTA and CDR2 as FQGNSA. The CDR3 runs 14 residues. V gave up 4 bases and J gave up 1 base; unmatched junction bases: 2. Time point meaning: week 35, safety follow-up. Vaccination comprised doses that each held 300 ug of mutant IDH1 20-mer peptide, plus topical imiquimod. As to this clone: What it binds is unknown.

Sequences were derived from PBMCs, sampled from a glioma patient whose treatment included an IDH1 peptide vaccine. The receptor was isolated from a man aged 35-49 years with glioma. The J gene is TRBJ1-1, the V gene TRBV7-2, with TRBD1 matching over 8 bases. The CDR3 is CASSSGQGNTEAFF. The CDR3 DNA reads as TGTGCCAGCAGCTCCGGACAGGGGAACACTGAAGCTTTCTTT.